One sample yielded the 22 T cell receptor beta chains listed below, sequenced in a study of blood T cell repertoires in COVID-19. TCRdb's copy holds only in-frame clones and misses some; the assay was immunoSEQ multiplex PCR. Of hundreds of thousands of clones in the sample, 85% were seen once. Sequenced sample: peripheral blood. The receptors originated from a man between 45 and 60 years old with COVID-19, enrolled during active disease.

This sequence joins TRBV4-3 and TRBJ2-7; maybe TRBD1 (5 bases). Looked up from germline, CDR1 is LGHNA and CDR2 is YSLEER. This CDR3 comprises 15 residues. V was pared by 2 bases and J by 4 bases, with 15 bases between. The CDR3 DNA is TGCGCCAGCAGCCAAACAGGTCGAAGAGTTTACGAGCAGTACTTC. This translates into CASSQTGRRVYEQYF.

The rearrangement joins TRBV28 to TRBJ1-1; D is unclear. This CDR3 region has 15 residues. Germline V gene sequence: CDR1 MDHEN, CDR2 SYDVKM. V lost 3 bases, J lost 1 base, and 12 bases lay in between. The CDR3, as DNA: TGTGCCAGCAGTTTTAATTCAGGCAGGAACACTGAAGCTTTCTTT. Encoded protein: CASSFNSGRNTEAFF.

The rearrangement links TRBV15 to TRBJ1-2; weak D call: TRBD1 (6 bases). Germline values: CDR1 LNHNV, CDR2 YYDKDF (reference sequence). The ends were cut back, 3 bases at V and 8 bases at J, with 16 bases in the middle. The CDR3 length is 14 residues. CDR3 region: CATSRPGDTRGYTF. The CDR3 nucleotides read TGTGCCACCAGCAGGCCAGGGGACACCCGCGGCTACACCTTC.

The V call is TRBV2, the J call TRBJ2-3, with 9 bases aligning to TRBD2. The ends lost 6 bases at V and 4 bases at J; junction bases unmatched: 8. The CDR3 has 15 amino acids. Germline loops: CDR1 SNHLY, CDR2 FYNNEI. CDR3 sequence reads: CASSPGTSRSDTQYF. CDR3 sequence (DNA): TGTGCCAGCAGCCCCGGGACTAGCCGATCAGATACGCAGTATTTT.

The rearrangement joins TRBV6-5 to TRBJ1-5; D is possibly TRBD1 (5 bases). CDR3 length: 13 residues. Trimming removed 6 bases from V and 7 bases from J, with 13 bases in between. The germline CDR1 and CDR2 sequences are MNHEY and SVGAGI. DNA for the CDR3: TGTGCCAGCAGCCCATGGGGGGGACAGCCCCAGCATTTT. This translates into CASSPWGGQPQHF.

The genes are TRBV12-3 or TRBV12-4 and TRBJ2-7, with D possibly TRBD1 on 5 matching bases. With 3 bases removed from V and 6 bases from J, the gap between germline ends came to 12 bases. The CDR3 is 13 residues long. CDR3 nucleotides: TGTGCCAGCAGTTTTGCTGAAGGGGCCGAGCAGTACTTC. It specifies CASSFAEGAEQYF.

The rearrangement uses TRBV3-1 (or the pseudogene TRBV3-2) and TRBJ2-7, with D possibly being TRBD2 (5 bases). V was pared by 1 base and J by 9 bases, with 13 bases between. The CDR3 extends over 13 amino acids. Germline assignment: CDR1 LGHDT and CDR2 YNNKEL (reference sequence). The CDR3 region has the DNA TGTGCCAGCAGCCAAGTCATCGGGGTTGGGCAGTACTTC. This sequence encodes CASSQVIGVGQYF.

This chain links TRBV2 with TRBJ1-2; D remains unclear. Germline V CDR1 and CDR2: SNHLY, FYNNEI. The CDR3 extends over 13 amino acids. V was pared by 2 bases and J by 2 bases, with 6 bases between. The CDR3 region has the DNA TGTGCCAGCAGTGAATTAGCCAACTATGGCTACACCTTC. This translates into CASSELANYGYTF.

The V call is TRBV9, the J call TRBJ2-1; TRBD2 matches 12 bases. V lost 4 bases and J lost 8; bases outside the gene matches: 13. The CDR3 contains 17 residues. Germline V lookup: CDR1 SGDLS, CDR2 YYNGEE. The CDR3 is CASSPAPTSGGRHEQFF. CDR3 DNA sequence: TGTGCCAGCAGCCCGGCCCCCACTAGCGGGGGGAGACATGAGCAGTTCTTC.

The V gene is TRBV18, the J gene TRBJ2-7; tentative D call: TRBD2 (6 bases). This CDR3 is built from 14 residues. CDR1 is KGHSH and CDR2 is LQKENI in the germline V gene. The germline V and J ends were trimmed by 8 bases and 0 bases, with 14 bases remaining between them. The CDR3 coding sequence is TGTGCCAGCCTCGACACCGGGAGCTCCTACGAGCAGTACTTC. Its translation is CASLDTGSSYEQYF.

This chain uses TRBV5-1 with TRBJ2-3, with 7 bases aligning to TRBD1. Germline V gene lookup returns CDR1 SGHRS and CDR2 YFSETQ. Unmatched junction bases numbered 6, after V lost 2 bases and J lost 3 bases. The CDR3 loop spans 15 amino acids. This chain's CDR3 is CASSFYDRETDTQYF. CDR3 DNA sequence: TGCGCCAGCAGCTTCTACGACAGGGAAACAGATACGCAGTATTTT. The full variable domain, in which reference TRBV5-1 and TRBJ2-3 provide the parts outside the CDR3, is KAGVTQTPRYLIKTRGQQVTLSCSPISGHRSVSWYQQTPGQGLQFLFEYFSETQRNKGNFPGRFSGRQFSNSRSEMNVSTLELGDSALYLCASSFYDRETDTQYFGPGTRLTVL.

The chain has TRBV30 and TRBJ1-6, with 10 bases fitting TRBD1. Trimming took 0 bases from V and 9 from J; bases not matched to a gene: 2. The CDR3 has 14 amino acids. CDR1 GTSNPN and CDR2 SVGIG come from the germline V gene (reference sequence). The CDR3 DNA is TGTGCCTGGAGTGTCCGGGACAGGGGTTCACCCCTCCACTTT. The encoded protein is CAWSVRDRGSPLHF.

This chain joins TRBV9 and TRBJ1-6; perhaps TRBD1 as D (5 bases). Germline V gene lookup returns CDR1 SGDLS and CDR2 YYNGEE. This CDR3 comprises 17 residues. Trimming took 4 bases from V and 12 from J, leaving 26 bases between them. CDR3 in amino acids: CASSSSFTLGGVGPLHF. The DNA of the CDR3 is TGTGCCAGCAGCTCCTCCTTCACGCTGGGGGGAGTTGGACCCCTCCACTTT.

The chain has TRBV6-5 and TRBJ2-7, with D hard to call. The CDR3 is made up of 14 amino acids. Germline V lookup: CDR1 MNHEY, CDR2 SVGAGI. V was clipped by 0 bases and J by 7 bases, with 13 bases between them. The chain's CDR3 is CASSYSKTGHEQYF. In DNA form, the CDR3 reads TGTGCCAGCAGTTACTCGAAGACTGGCCATGAGCAGTACTTC.

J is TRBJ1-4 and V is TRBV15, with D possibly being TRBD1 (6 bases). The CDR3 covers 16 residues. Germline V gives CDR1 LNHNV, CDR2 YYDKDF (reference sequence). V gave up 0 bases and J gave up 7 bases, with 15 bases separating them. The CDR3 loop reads CATSRDTAGESEKLFF. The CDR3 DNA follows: TGTGCCACCAGCAGAGATACGGCAGGGGAAAGTGAAAAACTGTTTTTT.

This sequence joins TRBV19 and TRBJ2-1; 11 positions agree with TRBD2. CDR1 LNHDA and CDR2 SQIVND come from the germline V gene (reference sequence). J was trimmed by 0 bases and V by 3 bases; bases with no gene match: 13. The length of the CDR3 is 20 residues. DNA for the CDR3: TGTGCCAGTAGTATGGATAGACTAGCGGGGCCAATATCCTCCTACAATGAGCAGTTCTTC. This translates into CASSMDRLAGPISSYNEQFF.

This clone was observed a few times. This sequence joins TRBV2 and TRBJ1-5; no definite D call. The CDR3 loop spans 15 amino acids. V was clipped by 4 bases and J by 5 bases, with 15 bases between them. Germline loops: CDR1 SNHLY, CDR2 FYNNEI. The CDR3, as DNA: TGTGCCAGCAGTGTCGGGGTTGCGGGCGATCAGCCCCAGCATTTT. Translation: CASSVGVAGDQPQHF.

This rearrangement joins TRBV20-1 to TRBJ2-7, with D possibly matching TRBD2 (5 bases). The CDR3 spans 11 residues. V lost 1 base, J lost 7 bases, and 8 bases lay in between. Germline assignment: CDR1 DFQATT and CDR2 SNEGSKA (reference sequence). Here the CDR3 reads CSARGGLEQYF. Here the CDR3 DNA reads TGCAGTGCTAGAGGCGGGCTGGAGCAGTACTTC.

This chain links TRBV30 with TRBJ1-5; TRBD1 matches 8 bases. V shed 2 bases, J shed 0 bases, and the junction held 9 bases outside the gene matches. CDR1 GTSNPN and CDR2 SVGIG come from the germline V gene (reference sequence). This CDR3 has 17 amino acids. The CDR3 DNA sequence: TGTGCCTGGAGTAGGCGACAGGGGCTCAATAGCAATCAGCCCCAGCATTTT. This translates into CAWSRRQGLNSNQPQHF. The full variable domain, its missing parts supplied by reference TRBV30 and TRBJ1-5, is SQTIHQWPATLVQPVGSPLSLECTVEGTSNPNLYWYRQAAGRGLQLLFYSVGIGQISSEVPQNLSASRPQDRQFILSSKKLLLSDSGFYLCAWSRRQGLNSNQPQHFGDGTRLSIL.

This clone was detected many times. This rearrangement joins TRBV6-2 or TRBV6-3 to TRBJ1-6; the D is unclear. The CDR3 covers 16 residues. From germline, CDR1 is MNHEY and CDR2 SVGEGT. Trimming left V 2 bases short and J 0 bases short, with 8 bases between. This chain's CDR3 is CASSYKRSSYNSPLHF. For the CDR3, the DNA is TGTGCCAGCAGTTACAAAAGGAGCTCCTATAATTCACCCCTCCACTTT.

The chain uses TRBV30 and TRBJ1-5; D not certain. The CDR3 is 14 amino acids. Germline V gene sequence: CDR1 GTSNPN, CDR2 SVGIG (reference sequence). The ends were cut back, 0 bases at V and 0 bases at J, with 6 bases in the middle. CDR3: CAWSVTNSNQPQHF. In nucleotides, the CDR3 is TGTGCCTGGAGTGTAACTAATAGCAATCAGCCCCAGCATTTT.

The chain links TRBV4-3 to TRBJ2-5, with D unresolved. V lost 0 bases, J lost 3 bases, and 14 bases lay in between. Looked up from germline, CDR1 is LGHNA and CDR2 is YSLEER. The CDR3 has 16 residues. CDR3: CASSQDPAQDKETQYF. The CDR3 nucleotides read TGCGCCAGCAGCCAAGATCCCGCGCAAGACAAAGAGACCCAGTACTTC.